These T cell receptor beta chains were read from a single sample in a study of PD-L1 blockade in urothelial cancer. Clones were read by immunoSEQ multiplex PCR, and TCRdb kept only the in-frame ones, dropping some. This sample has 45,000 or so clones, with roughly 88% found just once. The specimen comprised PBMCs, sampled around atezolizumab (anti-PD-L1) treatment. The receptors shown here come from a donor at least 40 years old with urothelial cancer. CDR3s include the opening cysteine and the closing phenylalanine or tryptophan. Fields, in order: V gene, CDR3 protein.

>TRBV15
CATSGGAAGEYEQYF
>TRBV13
CASSLGLADGEQYF
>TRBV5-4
CASSLDSYTGELFF
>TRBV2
CASSRLAGVYEQFF
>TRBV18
CASSRGSGHNEQFF
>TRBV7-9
CASSLVAVYNEQFF
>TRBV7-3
CASSLGLGVTGELFF
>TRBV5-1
CASSTPVGTEAFF
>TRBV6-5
CASSYDRGNEQFF
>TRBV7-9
CASSFGHTSYNEQFF
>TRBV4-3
CASSQEWRSTQETQYF
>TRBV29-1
CSVDDVGVPGLAGGRGTDTQYF
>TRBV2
CASSPTGGQPQHF
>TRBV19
CASSGGRGLTDTQYF
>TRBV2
CASRPGGDEQYF
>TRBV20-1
CSARLNTEAFF
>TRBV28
CASRMERETQYF
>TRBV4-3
CASSPRRGNQPQHF
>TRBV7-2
CASSSLVRETQYF
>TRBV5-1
CASSLGGGGNWGYTF
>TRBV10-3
CAIRGGGPNNEQFF
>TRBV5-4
CASSSGGSLERWGYTF
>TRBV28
CASSTQASGPYNEQFF
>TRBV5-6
CASSLGQVNTEAFF
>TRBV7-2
CASSLAPGTGGNTIYF
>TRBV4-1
CASSQGLAGSQETQYF
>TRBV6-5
CASSVGGTVLYEQYF
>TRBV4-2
CASSQGQAQETQYF
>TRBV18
CASSPPGTGLSGANVLTF
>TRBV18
CASSPRSGALAKNIQYF
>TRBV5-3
CARSPWTDQETQYF
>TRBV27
CASSKLAAANTGELFF
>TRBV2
CASRVARDNSYEQYF
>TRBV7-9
CASSLAGQYEQYF
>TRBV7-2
CASSLYGAGGTGELFF
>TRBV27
CASSHTSGSPQETQYF
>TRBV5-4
CASRLTTPHNRGRLWEQYF
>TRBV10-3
CATTPGGSSYEQYF
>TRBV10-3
CAISRQGRDEKLFF
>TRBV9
CASSPPGGLMVEQYF
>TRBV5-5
CASSPRTGVYNEQFF
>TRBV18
CASSPGLKNTEAFF
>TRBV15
CATSRARGGGYNEQFF
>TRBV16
CASSQSSSGGGYTF
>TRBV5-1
CASSYLSGRGYEQYF
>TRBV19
CASSKRSSYEQYF
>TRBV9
CASTKAGGVGPRELFF
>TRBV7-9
CASSLVGWTVNYGYTF
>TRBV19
CAASSGPGDEQFF
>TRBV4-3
CASSQAGTSGQETQYF
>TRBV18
CASSTEWEQYF
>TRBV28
CASSFQGRGLWNTEAFF
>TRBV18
CASSQDRARANYGYTF